The clone carrying this T cell receptor beta chain has only a few counts. Antigen specificity is unknown. One end of the junction is discordant with germline, which a read error may explain. PCR amplification relied on 60 Vbeta primers (plus 13 Jbeta primers). The assay was immunoSEQ multiplex PCR, and TCRdb's table has in-frame clones only and misses some. The sample includes around 130,000 clones, 70% to 90% seen only once; the top ten take 5% to 7%. This sample was taken from a study of cytomegalovirus exposure and HLA in healthy donors. General observations from the study: Testing in vitro showed three CMV-associated chains specific for CMV antigens. According to the study, 150 to 200 TCR beta chains were cytomegalovirus-associated. Later analysis demonstrated an association between a missense DCLRE1C variant and TCR beta V- and J-gene trimming.

This clonotype originated in a woman aged 40 to 50 in good health and CMV-seropositive. Source material: PBMCs.

The CDR3 nucleotides are TGCGCCAGCAGCCAAGATGGGGCACCTTACAATGAGCAGTTCTTC. Residues: CASSQDGAPYNEQFF. J is TRBJ2-1 and V is TRBV5-5; D perhaps matches TRBD1 (5 bases). The CDR3 is 15 amino acids. Germline lookup yields CDR1 SGHKS and CDR2 YYEKEE (reference sequence).